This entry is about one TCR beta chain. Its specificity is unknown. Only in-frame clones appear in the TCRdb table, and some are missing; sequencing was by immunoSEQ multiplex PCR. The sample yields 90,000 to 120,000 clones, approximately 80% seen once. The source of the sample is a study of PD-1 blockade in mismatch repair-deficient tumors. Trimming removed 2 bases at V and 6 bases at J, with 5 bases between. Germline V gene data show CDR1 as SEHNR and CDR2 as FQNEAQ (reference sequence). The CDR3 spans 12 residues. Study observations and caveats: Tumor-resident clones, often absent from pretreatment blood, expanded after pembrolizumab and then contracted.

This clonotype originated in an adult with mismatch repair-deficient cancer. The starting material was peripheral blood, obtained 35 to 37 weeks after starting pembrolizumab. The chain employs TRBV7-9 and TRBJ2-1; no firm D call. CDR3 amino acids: CASSLSGNEQFF. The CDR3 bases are TGTGCCAGCAGCTTATCGGGCAATGAGCAGTTCTTC.